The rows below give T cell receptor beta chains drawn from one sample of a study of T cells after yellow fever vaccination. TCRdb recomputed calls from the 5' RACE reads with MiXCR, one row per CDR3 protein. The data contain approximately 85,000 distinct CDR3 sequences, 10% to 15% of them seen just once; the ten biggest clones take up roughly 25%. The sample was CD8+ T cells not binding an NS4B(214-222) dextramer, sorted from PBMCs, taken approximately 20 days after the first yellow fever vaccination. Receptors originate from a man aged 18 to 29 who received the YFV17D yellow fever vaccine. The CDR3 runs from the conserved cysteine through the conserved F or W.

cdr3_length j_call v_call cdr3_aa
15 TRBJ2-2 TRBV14 CASSPIGENTGELFF
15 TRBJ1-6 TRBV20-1 CSANEEERKESPLHF
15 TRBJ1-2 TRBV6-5 CASSYRAGGNYGYTF
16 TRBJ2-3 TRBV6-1 CASSPSARESTDTQYF
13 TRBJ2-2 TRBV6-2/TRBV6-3 CASSYPTFGELFF
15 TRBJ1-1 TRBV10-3 CAISETLSRNTEAFF
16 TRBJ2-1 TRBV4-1 CASSQGYSSSYNEQFF
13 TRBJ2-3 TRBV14 CASSPGGMDTQYF
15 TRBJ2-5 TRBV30 CAWSELGTGGETQYF
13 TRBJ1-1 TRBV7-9 CASSSLPHPEAFF
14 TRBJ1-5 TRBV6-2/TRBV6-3 CASSYGSGPQPQHF
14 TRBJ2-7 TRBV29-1 CSAKQTGSPYEQYF
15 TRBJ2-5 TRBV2 CASTQGVHSQETQYF
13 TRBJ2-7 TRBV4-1 CASSQAGDYEQYF
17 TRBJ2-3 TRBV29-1 CSVEGTSGDIPADTQYF
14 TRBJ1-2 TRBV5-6 CASRLAGRIYGYTF
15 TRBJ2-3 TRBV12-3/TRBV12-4 CASSFGSTSTDTQYF
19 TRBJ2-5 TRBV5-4 CASSFRHLRLAGGQETQYF
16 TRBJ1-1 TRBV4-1 CASSQGVGGTNTEAFF
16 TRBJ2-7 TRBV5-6 CASSFNEGARSYEQYF
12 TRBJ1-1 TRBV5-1 CASTRGHAEAFF
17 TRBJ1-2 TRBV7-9 CASTHSNLDRSRYGYTF
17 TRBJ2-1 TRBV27 CASSLRGVFRAYNEQFF
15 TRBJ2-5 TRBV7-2 CASRNGPGQQETQYF
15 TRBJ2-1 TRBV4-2 CASSATVKGYNEQFF
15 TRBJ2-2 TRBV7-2 CASRVLSGDTGELFF
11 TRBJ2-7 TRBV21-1 CASTSDSEQYF
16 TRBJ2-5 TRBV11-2 CASSYGLAGLGETQYF
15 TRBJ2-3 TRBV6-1 CATGVLGSGTDTQYF
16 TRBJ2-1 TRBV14 CASSRSSGDIYNEQFF
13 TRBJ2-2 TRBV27 CASGHTNTGELFF
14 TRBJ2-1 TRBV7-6 CASSLALGSGEQFF
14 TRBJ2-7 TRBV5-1 CASAPRRTDYEQYF
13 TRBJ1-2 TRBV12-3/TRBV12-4 CASTRGWTEGYTF
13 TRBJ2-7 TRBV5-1 CASSLANPYEQYF
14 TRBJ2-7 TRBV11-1 CASSLGQGPSEQYF
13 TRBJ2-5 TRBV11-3 CASSKRLEETQYF
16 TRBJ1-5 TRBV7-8 CASSLDGTGLGQPQHF
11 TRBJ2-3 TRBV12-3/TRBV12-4 CASTTTDTQYF
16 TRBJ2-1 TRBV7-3 CASSPTGGMFGNEQFF
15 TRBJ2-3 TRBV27 CASTLLAGSTDTQYF
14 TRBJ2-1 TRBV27 CASSLGLAGSEQFF
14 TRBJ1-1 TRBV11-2 CASSLHRGDTEAFF
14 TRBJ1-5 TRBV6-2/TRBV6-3 CASSALGEAQPQHF
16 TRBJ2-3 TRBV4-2 CASSHGLAGWGDTQYF
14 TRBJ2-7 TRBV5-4 CASSLTGSSYEQYF
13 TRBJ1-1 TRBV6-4 CASSTALNTEAFF
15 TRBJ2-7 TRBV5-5 CASSFFPGQAYEQYF
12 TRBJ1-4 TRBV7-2 CASSAGHEKLFF
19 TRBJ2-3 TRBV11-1 CASSERQGSSGGNTDTQYF
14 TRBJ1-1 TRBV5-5 CASSFKVSNTEAFF
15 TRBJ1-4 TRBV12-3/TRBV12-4 CASRRQGAPNEKLFF